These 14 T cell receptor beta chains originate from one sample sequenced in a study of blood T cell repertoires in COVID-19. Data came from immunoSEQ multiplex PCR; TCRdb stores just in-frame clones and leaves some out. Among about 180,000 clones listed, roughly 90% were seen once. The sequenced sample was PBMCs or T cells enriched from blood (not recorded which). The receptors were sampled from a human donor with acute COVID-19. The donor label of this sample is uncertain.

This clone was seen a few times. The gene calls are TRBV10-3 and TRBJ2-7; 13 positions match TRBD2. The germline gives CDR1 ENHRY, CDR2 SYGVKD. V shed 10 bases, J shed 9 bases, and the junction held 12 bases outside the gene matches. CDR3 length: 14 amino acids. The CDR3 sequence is CATDERTSGGAQYF. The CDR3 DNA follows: TGTGCCACCGATGAGAGAACTAGCGGGGGGGCGCAGTACTTC.

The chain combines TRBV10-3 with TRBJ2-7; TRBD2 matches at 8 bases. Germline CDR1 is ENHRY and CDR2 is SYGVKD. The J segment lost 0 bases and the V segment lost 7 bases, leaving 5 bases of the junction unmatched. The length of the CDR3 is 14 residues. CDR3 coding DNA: TGTGCCATCATGAATAGCGGGGACTCCTACGAGCAGTACTTC. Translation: CAIMNSGDSYEQYF.

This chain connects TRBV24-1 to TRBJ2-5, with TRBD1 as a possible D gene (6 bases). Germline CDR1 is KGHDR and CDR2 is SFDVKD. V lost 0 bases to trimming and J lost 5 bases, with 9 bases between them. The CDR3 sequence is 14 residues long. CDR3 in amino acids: CATSDLRQGETQYF. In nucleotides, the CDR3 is TGTGCCACCAGTGATTTGAGGCAGGGGGAGACCCAGTACTTC.

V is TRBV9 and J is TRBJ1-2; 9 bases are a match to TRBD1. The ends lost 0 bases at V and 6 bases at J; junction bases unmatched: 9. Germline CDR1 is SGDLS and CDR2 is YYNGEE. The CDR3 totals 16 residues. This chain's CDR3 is CASSVVPTGGRDGYTF. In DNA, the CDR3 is TGTGCCAGCAGCGTAGTCCCAACAGGGGGCCGTGATGGCTACACCTTC.

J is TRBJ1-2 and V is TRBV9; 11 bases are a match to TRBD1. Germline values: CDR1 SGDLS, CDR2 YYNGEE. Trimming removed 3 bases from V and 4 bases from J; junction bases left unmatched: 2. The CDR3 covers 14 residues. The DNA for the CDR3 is TGTGCCAGCAGCGCGGACAGGGGGCTCTATGGCTACACCTTC. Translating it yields CASSADRGLYGYTF.

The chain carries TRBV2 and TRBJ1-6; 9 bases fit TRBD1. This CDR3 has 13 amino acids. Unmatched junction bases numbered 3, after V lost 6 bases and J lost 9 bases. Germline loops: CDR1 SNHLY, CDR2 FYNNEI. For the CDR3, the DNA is TGTGCCAGCAGCCGACAGGGGGGTTCACCCCTCCACTTT. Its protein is CASSRQGGSPLHF.

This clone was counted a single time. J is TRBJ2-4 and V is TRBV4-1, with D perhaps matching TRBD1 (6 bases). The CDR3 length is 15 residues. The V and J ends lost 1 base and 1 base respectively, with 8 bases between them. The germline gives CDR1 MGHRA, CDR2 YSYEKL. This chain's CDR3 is CASSQGTVAKNIQYF. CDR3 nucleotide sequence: TGCGCCAGCAGCCAAGGGACAGTTGCCAAAAACATTCAGTACTTC.

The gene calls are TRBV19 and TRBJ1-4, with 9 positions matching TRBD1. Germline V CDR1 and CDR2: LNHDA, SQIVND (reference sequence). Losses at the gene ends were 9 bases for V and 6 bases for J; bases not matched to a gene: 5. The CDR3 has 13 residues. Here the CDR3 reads CASQDRGYEKLFF. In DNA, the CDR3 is TGTGCCAGCCAGGACAGGGGCTATGAAAAACTGTTTTTT.

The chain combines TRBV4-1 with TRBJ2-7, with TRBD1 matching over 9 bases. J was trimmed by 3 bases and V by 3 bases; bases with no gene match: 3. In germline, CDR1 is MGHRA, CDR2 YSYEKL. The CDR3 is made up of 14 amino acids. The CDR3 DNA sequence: TGCGCCAGCAGCCACCTGGACAGGGGCTACGAGCAGTACTTC. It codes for CASSHLDRGYEQYF.

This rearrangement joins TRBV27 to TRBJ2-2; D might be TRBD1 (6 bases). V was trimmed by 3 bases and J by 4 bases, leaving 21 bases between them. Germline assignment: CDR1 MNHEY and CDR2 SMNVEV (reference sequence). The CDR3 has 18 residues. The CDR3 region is CASSLGQGLGRSTGELFF. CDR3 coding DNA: TGTGCCAGCAGTTTGGGGCAGGGGCTCGGGCGAAGCACCGGGGAGCTGTTTTTT.

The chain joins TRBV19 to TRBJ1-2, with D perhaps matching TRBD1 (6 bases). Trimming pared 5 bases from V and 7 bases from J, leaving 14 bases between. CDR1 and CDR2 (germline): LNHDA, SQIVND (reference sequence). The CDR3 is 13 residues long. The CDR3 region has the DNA TGTGCCAGTAGTCCAGGACAGATTTCTGGCTACACCTTC. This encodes CASSPGQISGYTF. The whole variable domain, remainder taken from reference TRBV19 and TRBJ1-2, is DGGITQSPKYLFRKEGQNVTLSCEQNLNHDAMYWYRQDPGQGLRLIYYSQIVNDFQKGDIAEGYSVSREKKESFPLTVTSAQKNPTAFYLCASSPGQISGYTFGSGTRLTVV.

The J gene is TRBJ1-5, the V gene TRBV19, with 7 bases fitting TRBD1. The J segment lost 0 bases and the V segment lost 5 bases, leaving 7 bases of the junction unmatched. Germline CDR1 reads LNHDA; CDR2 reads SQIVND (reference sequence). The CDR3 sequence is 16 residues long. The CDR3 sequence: CASSHTTGPSNQPQHF. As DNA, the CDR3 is TGTGCCAGTAGTCATACGACAGGGCCTAGCAATCAGCCCCAGCATTTT.

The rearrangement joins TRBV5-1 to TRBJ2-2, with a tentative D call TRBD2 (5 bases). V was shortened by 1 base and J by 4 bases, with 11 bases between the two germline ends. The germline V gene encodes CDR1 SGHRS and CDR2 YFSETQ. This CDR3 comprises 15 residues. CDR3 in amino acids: CASSLKGAGTGELFF. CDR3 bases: TGCGCCAGCAGCTTGAAGGGAGCAGGCACCGGGGAGCTGTTTTTT.

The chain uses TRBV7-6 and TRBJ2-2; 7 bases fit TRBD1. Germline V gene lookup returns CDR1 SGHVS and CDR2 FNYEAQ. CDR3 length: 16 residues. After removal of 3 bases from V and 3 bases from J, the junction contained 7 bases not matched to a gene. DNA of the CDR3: TGTGCCAGCAGCTTTGACAGGGAAAAGGACACCGGGGAGCTGTTTTTT. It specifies CASSFDREKDTGELFF.